A single sample gave rise to the 28 T cell receptor beta chains below, sequenced in a study of cytomegalovirus exposure and HLA in healthy donors. With 60 Vbeta and 13 Jbeta primers, the PCR was carried out. The assay was immunoSEQ multiplex PCR, and TCRdb's table has in-frame clones only and misses some. The data show 150,000 to 200,000 clones, around nine tenths seen once. The sequenced sample consisted of PBMCs. These receptors all stem from a woman aged 18-29 years in good health and CMV-seronegative.

This sequence joins TRBV6-1 and TRBJ2-7; TRBD2 matches at 7 bases. The CDR3 loop spans 13 amino acids. Looked up from germline, CDR1 is MNHNS and CDR2 is SASEGT. V was clipped by 10 bases and J by 1 base; unmatched bases: 7. CDR3 protein: CAIRGTTSYEQYF. In DNA, the CDR3 is TGTGCCATCCGTGGGACTACGTCCTACGAGCAGTACTTC.

The table lists this clone with a few counts. The junction differs from germline at one of its ends, possibly a read error. The chain couples TRBV7-7 to TRBJ2-1, with D maybe TRBD2 (6 bases). The CDR3 has 13 amino acids. In germline, CDR1 is SSHAT, CDR2 FNYEAQ (reference sequence). CDR3 bases: TGTGCTAGCAGCTTAGGGGAGGACAATGAGCAGTTCTTC. Encoded protein: CASSLGEDNEQFF.

The rearrangement links TRBV10-1 to TRBJ2-2, with D possibly TRBD2 on 6 matching bases. Germline lookup yields CDR1 WNHNN and CDR2 SYGVQD (reference sequence). Trimming took 6 bases from V and 9 from J, leaving 17 bases between them. The length of the CDR3 is 14 residues. CDR3 in amino acids: CASSGLPTPRELFF. In DNA form, the CDR3 reads TGCGCCAGCAGCGGACTACCCACCCCTCGGGAGCTGTTTTTT.

The J gene is TRBJ1-1, the V gene TRBV7-9; TRBD1 might be the D (6 bases). CDR1 is SEHNR and CDR2 is FQNEAQ in the germline V gene (reference sequence). Trimming left V 7 bases short and J 6 bases short, with 24 bases between. CDR3 length: 16 amino acids. CDR3: CASMWKNGGANSEAFF. CDR3 nucleotide sequence: TGTGCCAGCATGTGGAAAAATGGGGGCGCGAATTCTGAAGCTTTCTTT.

The rearrangement links TRBV27 to TRBJ2-3; 13 bases fit TRBD2. V shed 8 bases, J shed 0 bases, and the junction held 8 bases outside the gene matches. This CDR3 spans 17 amino acids. Per the germline V gene, CDR1 is MNHEY and CDR2 is SMNVEV (reference sequence). This chain's CDR3 is CASGRLAGGKSTDTQYF. In nucleotides, the CDR3 is TGTGCCAGCGGTCGACTAGCGGGAGGAAAAAGCACAGATACGCAGTATTTT.

The chain is built from TRBV29-1 and TRBJ2-3; perhaps TRBD2 as D (6 bases). Trimming left V 4 bases short and J 0 bases short, with 14 bases between. The CDR3 is made up of 15 amino acids. Germline V gene sequence: CDR1 SQVTM, CDR2 ANQGSEA. CDR3 loop: CSVVGGPSSTDTQYF. Here the CDR3 DNA reads TGCAGCGTTGTGGGGGGACCCTCTAGCACAGATACGCAGTATTTT.

The sample holds a few counts of this clone. The chain couples TRBV6-1 to TRBJ2-2; TRBD2 agrees at 8 bases. Germline V lookup: CDR1 MNHNS, CDR2 SASEGT. Unmatched junction bases numbered 3, after V lost 6 bases and J lost 12 bases. The CDR3 consists of 11 residues. CDR3 amino acids: CASRVAGKLFF. CDR3 nucleotide sequence: TGTGCCAGCAGGGTAGCGGGGAAGCTGTTTTTT.

V and J are TRBV29-1 and TRBJ2-5; 8 positions match TRBD2. This CDR3 comprises 15 residues. Germline V gene sequence: CDR1 SQVTM, CDR2 ANQGSEA. V gave up 6 bases and J gave up 11 bases; unmatched junction bases: 20. Here the CDR3 DNA reads TGCAGCGTCTCGGGTGCCGGGACTAGTTTTAAGGAGCAGTACTTC. Protein product: CSVSGAGTSFKEQYF.

The chain links TRBV27 to TRBJ1-1; no definite D call. The CDR3 is 17 amino acids. V lost 6 bases and J lost 3, with 23 bases in between. CDR1 MNHEY and CDR2 SMNVEV come from the germline V gene (reference sequence). The DNA for the CDR3 is TGTGCCAGCAGCTCTGACACCCGGATTAGTGGCGACACTGAAGCTTTCTTT. This codes for CASSSDTRISGDTEAFF.

The rearrangement uses TRBV28 and TRBJ1-1; 9 bases map to TRBD1. This CDR3 comprises 14 residues. V lost 3 bases, J lost 10 bases, and 9 bases stayed unmatched. Germline V gene sequence: CDR1 MDHEN, CDR2 SYDVKM. The CDR3 sequence: CASSLGQGKNGAFF. As DNA, the CDR3 is TGTGCCAGCAGTTTGGGACAGGGAAAGAATGGAGCTTTCTTT.

The chain links TRBV7-9 to TRBJ2-3; 7 bases line up with TRBD1. Germline V gene sequence: CDR1 SEHNR, CDR2 FQNEAQ (reference sequence). Unmatched junction bases numbered 7, after V lost 4 bases and J lost 6 bases. The CDR3 spans 14 residues. CDR3 region: CASSSTGNVDTQYF. CDR3 nucleotide sequence: TGTGCCAGCAGCTCGACAGGGAATGTGGATACGCAGTATTTT.

The chain is built from TRBV28 and TRBJ2-7; 7 bases are a match to TRBD2. V gave up 6 bases and J gave up 2 bases; unmatched junction bases: 13. Germline V gives CDR1 MDHEN, CDR2 SYDVKM. CDR3 length equals 16 residues. This CDR3 is CASSRPLAGFAYEQYF. Written as DNA, the CDR3 is TGTGCCAGCAGCCGCCCCTTAGCGGGCTTTGCCTACGAGCAGTACTTC. The variable domain in full, with the rest retrieved from reference TRBV28 and TRBJ2-7, is DVKVTQSSRYLVKRTGEKVFLECVQDMDHENMFWYRQDPGLGLRLIYFSYDVKMKEKGDIPEGYSVSREKKERFSLILESASTNQTSMYLCASSRPLAGFAYEQYFGPGTRLTVT.

CDR3 coding DNA: TGTGCCAGCAGTTTGGGGGGTCAAACCTACGAGCAGTACTTC. It yields the protein CASSLGGQTYEQYF. V gene TRBV28 combines with J gene TRBJ2-7; D might be TRBD2 (6 bases). Germline V gives CDR1 MDHEN, CDR2 SYDVKM. V lost 3 bases and J 2 bases, leaving 11 bases between the germline ends. The CDR3 runs to 14 residues.

The chain uses TRBV19 and TRBJ1-5, with D possibly TRBD1 on 5 matching bases. V gave up 7 bases and J gave up 4 bases, with 14 bases separating them. The CDR3 is made up of 14 amino acids. Germline V lookup: CDR1 LNHDA, CDR2 SQIVND (reference sequence). For the CDR3, the DNA is TGTGCCAGTACCTCGTCGGGGGGAAATCAGCCCCAGCATTTT. Encoded protein: CASTSSGGNQPQHF.

Notes on this clone: Mismatch with germline at one junction end may stem from a read error. The same CDR3 arises from other DNA sequences in this sample as well. The chain carries TRBV2 and TRBJ1-6, with 9 bases lining up with TRBD1. The germline V gene encodes CDR1 SNHLY and CDR2 FYNNEI. The CDR3 loop spans 18 amino acids. The DNA of the CDR3 is TGTGCCAGCAGTGGGACAGGGGTCACAAGGAACTATAATTCACCCCTTCACTTT. It is translated as CASSGTGVTRNYNSPLHF.

The chain has TRBV6-6 and TRBJ2-7; TRBD1 aligns across 9 bases. V gave up 5 bases and J gave up 10 bases; unmatched junction bases: 9. Germline-derived CDR1 and CDR2 are MNHNY and SVGAGI (reference sequence). This CDR3 is built from 13 residues. Here the CDR3 DNA reads TGTGCCAGCAGTCATAACGACAGGGGGGTTCAGTACTTC. Translated, it gives CASSHNDRGVQYF.

The V and J genes are TRBV30 and TRBJ2-7; possibly TRBD1 for D (6 bases). Trimming pared 5 bases from V and 7 bases from J, leaving 12 bases between. Germline assignment: CDR1 GTSNPN and CDR2 SVGIG (reference sequence). The length of the CDR3 is 11 residues. The CDR3 bases are TGTGCCTGGTCGAGAGGGGGAGAGCAGTACTTC. It encodes CAWSRGGEQYF.

This clone was picked up a small number of times. The sample contains more than one DNA sequence encoding this CDR3. The rearrangement links TRBV19 to TRBJ1-1; D unclear. The CDR3 is 11 amino acids. Germline V gene lookup returns CDR1 LNHDA and CDR2 SQIVND (reference sequence). Trimming cost V 6 bases and J 0 bases, with 2 bases left between them. The CDR3 here is CASSLNTEAFF. The CDR3 DNA reads as TGTGCCAGTAGCTTGAACACTGAAGCTTTCTTT.

This clone was seen a handful of times. This chain joins TRBV18 and TRBJ1-1; D is possibly TRBD1 (5 bases). Trimming pared 3 bases from V and 4 bases from J, leaving 15 bases between. The germline CDR1 and CDR2 sequences are KGHSH and LQKENI. CDR3 length: 15 amino acids. CDR3 sequence: CASSPGGAGSTEAFF. CDR3 bases: TGTGCCAGCTCACCCGGCGGGGCAGGGAGCACTGAAGCTTTCTTT.

The rearrangement links TRBV21-1 to TRBJ2-5; the tabulated D call, TRBD1, remains unverified against the DNA. TRBV21-1 is a pseudogene locus. The CDR3 length is 15 residues. CDR3 region: CASSKWVDNQETQYF. For the CDR3, the DNA is TGTGCCAGCAGCAAATGGGTAGACAACCAGGAGACCCAGTACTTC.

V and J are TRBV28 and TRBJ2-3, with 7 bases lining up with TRBD2. The germline V gene has CDR1 MDHEN and CDR2 SYDVKM. V lost 5 bases and J lost 3; bases outside the gene matches: 11. The CDR3 loop spans 16 amino acids. CDR3 DNA sequence: TGTGCCAGCAGTGCCGCCCCCAGACTAGCTACAGATACGCAGTATTTT. This sequence encodes CASSAAPRLATDTQYF.

The chain joins TRBV27 to TRBJ2-7, with D possibly TRBD2 on 5 matching bases. The CDR3 is 14 residues long. V was pared by 2 bases and J by 4 bases, with 12 bases between. Germline loops: CDR1 MNHEY, CDR2 SMNVEV (reference sequence). CDR3 sequence reads: CASSLRDGVYEQYF. The DNA for the CDR3 is TGTGCCAGCAGTTTACGGGATGGAGTGTACGAGCAGTACTTC.

This chain uses TRBV27 with TRBJ1-5; possibly TRBD1 for D (5 bases). CDR1 MNHEY and CDR2 SMNVEV come from the germline V gene (reference sequence). The CDR3 is made up of 16 amino acids. V was cut by 5 bases and J by 3 bases, with 17 bases left in between. This CDR3 is CASSPLGGSNNQPQHF. CDR3 DNA sequence: TGTGCCAGCAGTCCCCTGGGGGGTAGTAACAATCAGCCCCAGCATTTT.

As DNA, the CDR3 is TGTGCCAGCAGCTTAGCCCAATTTGGGGCCACAGATACGCAGTATTTT. Residues: CASSLAQFGATDTQYF. This sequence joins TRBV7-2 and TRBJ2-3, with TRBD1 as a possible D gene (5 bases). The CDR3 length is 16 residues. Trimming took off 0 bases at V and 2 bases at J, with 12 bases between the two ends. Germline V gene data show CDR1 as SGHTA and CDR2 as FQGNSA.

V gene TRBV7-2 combines with J gene TRBJ2-1, with D possibly TRBD1 on 7 matching bases. CDR1 and CDR2 (germline): SGHTA, FQGNSA. CDR3 length equals 15 residues. Trimming pared 5 bases from V and 0 bases from J, leaving 11 bases between. The CDR3 coding sequence is TGTGCCAGCAGCCCGCAGGGGGGCTCCTACAATGAGCAGTTCTTC. Translated: CASSPQGGSYNEQFF.

The V and J genes are TRBV5-1 and TRBJ1-2, with a possible D match to TRBD1 (5 bases). V was pared by 5 bases and J by 0 bases, with 23 bases between. There are 18 residues in the CDR3. The germline CDR1 and CDR2 sequences are SGHRS and YFSETQ. The CDR3 bases are TGCGCCAGCAGACTGTCGTCGGGGGAGATGGGCCCTAACTATGGCTACACCTTC. Protein product: CASRLSSGEMGPNYGYTF.

The J gene is TRBJ2-7, the V gene TRBV28; a weak D match, TRBD2 (5 bases). The germline V gene encodes CDR1 MDHEN and CDR2 SYDVKM. The CDR3 spans 12 residues. Trimming removed 10 bases from V and 3 bases from J, with 13 bases in between. The CDR3 DNA reads TGTGCCACCAATGGGAGAGGCTACGAGCAGTACTTC. As protein: CATNGRGYEQYF.

Turning to this clone: In the same sample, other DNA sequences code for this CDR3. J is TRBJ1-3 and V is TRBV7-9, with D possibly being TRBD1 (5 bases). The CDR3 is made up of 15 amino acids. With 5 bases removed from V and 2 bases from J, the gap between germline ends came to 13 bases. CDR1 is SEHNR, CDR2 FQNEAQ, per germline (reference sequence). The CDR3 coding sequence is TGTGCCAGCAGCCCCCGCGGAGGGGCTGGAAACACCATATATTTT. It specifies CASSPRGGAGNTIYF.